This TCR beta chain was profiled in a study of T cell repertoires in cytomegalovirus infection. Overall study: A matching HLA type, together with CMV infection, was signaled by public TCR beta signatures. Study outcomes and limitations: Dominant in the ex vivo response were TCR beta clonotypes restricted by HLA-C and specific for CMV. CMV carriers with the relevant HLA were identified by cumulative public TCR beta family frequency.

TCRdb reprocessed the reads with MiXCR, giving one entry per CDR3 protein. The sample includes around 43,000 distinct CDR3 sequences, roughly 22% of them seen just once. In this sample, this clonotype turned up many times. Its antigen is undetermined. Germline lookup yields CDR1 MNHEY and CDR2 SMNVEV (reference sequence). The germline V and J ends were trimmed by 3 bases and 2 bases, with 6 bases remaining between them. The CDR3 loop spans 13 amino acids. This chain joins TRBV27 and TRBJ2-3; D gene unclear. Sequences were obtained from PBMCs, sequenced either directly or after in vitro stimulation (not recorded which). The TCR comes from a human donor in good health (CMV status not recorded). Some clones in this sample may be carry-over from other donors' samples. The CDR3 DNA reads as TGTGCCAGCAGTTTTGGTAACACAGATACGCAGTATTTT. Protein product: CASSFGNTDTQYF.